This passage covers 17 T cell receptor beta chains from one sample sequenced in a study of T cells in Graves' hyperthyroidism and ophthalmopathy. TCR beta CDR3 regions were amplified from RNA transcripts. When the TCR CDR3 underwent first-round RT-PCR, the HTBI primer set was used. TCRdb redid the calling of the multiplex PCR reads with MiXCR, one entry per CDR3 protein. The top ten hold about 5.8% of the sample, which has about 580,000 distinct CDR3 sequences, about 15% seen once. Material: blood. Receptor source: a woman in her 30s with Graves' hyperthyroidism that later progressed to Graves' ophthalmopathy.

This clonotype was seen ten or more times. The gene calls are TRBV10-3 and TRBJ1-4; a weak D match, TRBD1 (5 bases). The V and J ends lost 10 bases and 8 bases respectively, with 17 bases between them. The germline CDR1 and CDR2 sequences are ENHRY and SYGVKD. The CDR3 covers 13 residues. This chain's CDR3 is CATSQGRSEKLFF. Here the CDR3 DNA reads TGTGCCACCTCTCAGGGCCGCAGCGAAAAACTGTTTTTT.

This clonotype was picked up many times. This chain links TRBV28 with TRBJ1-5; 8 bases map to TRBD1. The germline gives CDR1 MDHEN, CDR2 SYDVKM. This CDR3 comprises 14 residues. V trimming: 7 bases; J trimming: 7 bases; junction bases outside the gene matches: 9. The CDR3 coding sequence is TGTGCCAGCATTAGTGGACAGGGAGGCCAGCCCCAGCATTTT. It is translated as CASISGQGGQPQHF.

This clonotype was seen a handful of times. The rearrangement links TRBV12-3 or TRBV12-4 to TRBJ2-3, with a tentative D call TRBD2 (7 bases). V was pared by 1 base and J by 1 base, with 18 bases between. The length of the CDR3 is 18 residues. The CDR3 reads CASSLGGGGTIGTDTQYF. The DNA of the CDR3 is TGTGCCAGCAGTTTAGGGGGAGGGGGGACTATTGGCACAGATACGCAGTATTTT.

This clonotype has a count of ten or more. The rearrangement joins TRBV18 to TRBJ2-3, with D unclear. The CDR3 is 15 amino acids. V was trimmed by 5 bases and J by 0 bases, leaving 12 bases between them. Germline assignment: CDR1 KGHSH and CDR2 LQKENI. The CDR3 DNA sequence: TGTGCCAGCTCAGAACCATCAACTAGCACAGATACGCAGTATTTT. Translating it yields CASSEPSTSTDTQYF.

This clonotype was seen repeatedly, ten times or more. This chain connects TRBV3-1 to TRBJ1-1, with no clear D. Trimming stripped 1 base from V and 2 bases from J, with 8 bases between. CDR3 length equals 14 residues. Germline V gene data show CDR1 as LGHDT and CDR2 as YNNKEL (reference sequence). In nucleotides, the CDR3 is TGTGCCAGCAGCCAAGTAACAGTTAACACTGAAGCTTTCTTT. This encodes CASSQVTVNTEAFF.

The chain has TRBV5-1 and TRBJ2-1; 10 bases match TRBD2. This CDR3 comprises 14 residues. Germline-derived CDR1 and CDR2 are SGHRS and YFSETQ. The V segment lost 0 bases and the J segment 12 bases; nucleotides outside the gene matches: 6. The CDR3 loop is CASSLDLAGVWQFF. In DNA form, the CDR3 reads TGCGCCAGCAGCTTGGACCTAGCGGGAGTGTGGCAGTTCTTC.

The rearrangement links TRBV27 to TRBJ2-7; possible D gene TRBD1, 5 bases. V dropped 0 bases and J dropped 3 bases, with 9 bases sitting between them. The CDR3 sequence is 14 residues long. CDR1 MNHEY and CDR2 SMNVEV come from the germline V gene (reference sequence). In DNA, the CDR3 is TGTGCCAGCAGTTTATCGAACAGGTTCTACGAGCAGTACTTC. It specifies CASSLSNRFYEQYF.

The chain employs TRBV7-9 and TRBJ2-2, with D possibly being TRBD1 (5 bases). V was cut by 2 bases and J by 6 bases, with 10 bases left in between. Germline V gene lookup returns CDR1 SEHNR and CDR2 FQNEAQ (reference sequence). This CDR3 region has 14 residues. DNA for the CDR3: TGTGCCAGCAGCTTATCTATAGGGGCCGGGGAGCTGTTTTTT. It codes for CASSLSIGAGELFF.

This clonotype appeared many times. J is TRBJ1-1 and V is TRBV24-1; D may be TRBD1 (5 bases). CDR1 and CDR2 from the germline V gene are KGHDR and SFDVKD. V lost 4 bases and J lost 12, with 14 bases in between. The CDR3 has 12 residues. The CDR3 is CATSEEGRGPFF. The CDR3 DNA is TGTGCCACCAGTGAGGAGGGGCGCGGACCTTTCTTT.

In its sample, this clonotype was seen a few times. This chain joins TRBV9 and TRBJ1-1; D may be TRBD1 (5 bases). The CDR3 sequence is 15 residues long. With 5 bases removed from V and 4 bases from J, the gap between germline ends came to 18 bases. CDR1 SGDLS and CDR2 YYNGEE come from the germline V gene. The CDR3 DNA reads TGTGCCAGCAGTGGGGGAGGCCCCGCAAGCACTGAAGCTTTCTTT. Its protein product is CASSGGGPASTEAFF.

This clonotype occurred many times. This chain links TRBV20-1 with TRBJ1-6; 7 positions agree with TRBD1. Losses at the gene ends were 5 bases for V and 5 bases for J; bases not matched to a gene: 9. The CDR3 consists of 15 residues. The germline CDR1 and CDR2 sequences are DFQATT and SNEGSKA (reference sequence). The DNA of the CDR3 is TGCAGTGCTGGCCCCCCGACAGGGAATAATTCACCCCTCCACTTT. Its translation is CSAGPPTGNNSPLHF.

This clonotype was counted many times. The V and J genes are TRBV5-1 and TRBJ1-2; possible D gene TRBD1, 6 bases. V was pared by 0 bases and J by 5 bases, with 14 bases between. In germline, CDR1 is SGHRS, CDR2 YFSETQ. The CDR3 totals 15 residues. This chain's CDR3 is CASSLVETGNYGYTF. The CDR3, as DNA: TGCGCCAGCAGCTTGGTGGAGACAGGCAATTATGGCTACACCTTC.

This clonotype was seen at least ten times. The chain links TRBV29-1 to TRBJ1-1; the D gene is possibly TRBD1 (5 bases). In germline, CDR1 is SQVTM, CDR2 ANQGSEA. V lost 4 bases to trimming and J lost 3 bases, with 21 bases between them. The CDR3 is 16 amino acids. CDR3 loop: CSVVEAGKSFDTEAFF. The DNA for the CDR3 is TGCAGCGTTGTAGAGGCAGGGAAGAGCTTTGACACTGAAGCTTTCTTT.

Of note for this clonotype: This clone may be a read error of a much larger clone one base away. The V call is TRBV28, the J call TRBJ1-2; 9 bases agree with TRBD1. Germline V gives CDR1 MDHEN, CDR2 SYDVKM. The CDR3 runs to 15 residues. The CDR3 region is CASSPGTGTNYGCTF. CDR3 coding DNA: TGTGCCAGCAGTCCTGGGACAGGGACTAACTATGGCTGCACCTTC.

This clonotype was seen ten or more times. The chain has TRBV20-1 and TRBJ1-2; D possibly corresponds to TRBD1 (5 bases). The germline V and J ends were trimmed by 6 bases and 2 bases, with 13 bases remaining between them. CDR3 length: 13 residues. Germline CDR1 DFQATT, CDR2 SNEGSKA (reference sequence). The CDR3, as DNA: TGCAGTGCCTCGAGGGGTCTAAACTATGGCTACACCTTC. It is translated as CSASRGLNYGYTF.

This clonotype was seen ten or more times. The chain joins TRBV11-2 to TRBJ2-5; no firm D call. The CDR3 runs 14 residues. Trimming pared 6 bases from V and 2 bases from J, leaving 13 bases between. Germline V CDR1 and CDR2: SGHAT, FQNNGV. Here the CDR3 reads CASRPQANQETQYF. DNA of the CDR3: TGTGCCAGCAGACCCCAGGCAAATCAAGAGACCCAGTACTTC.

This clonotype was picked up many times. This chain connects TRBV6-1 to TRBJ2-1; 7 bases fit TRBD1. The CDR3 contains 13 residues. The germline V gene has CDR1 MNHNS and CDR2 SASEGT. With V trimmed by 10 bases and J by 9 bases, 12 bases remained unmatched. CDR3 sequence (DNA): TGTGCCACCAGACAGGGTCGTACGGGTGAGCAGTTCTTC. Its translation is CATRQGRTGEQFF.